This passage covers 22 T cell receptor beta chains from one sample sequenced in a study of blood T cell repertoires in COVID-19. Sequencing used immunoSEQ multiplex PCR; TCRdb keeps in-frame clones, though not all of them. The sample records fewer than 250,000 clones, roughly 88% being singletons. Sequencing was performed on peripheral blood. The receptors shown here come from a woman aged 40-49 years who had recovered from COVID-19.

This sequence joins TRBV28 and TRBJ2-7; 10 positions match TRBD1. J was trimmed by 7 bases and V by 3 bases; bases with no gene match: 3. Germline V lookup: CDR1 MDHEN, CDR2 SYDVKM. CDR3 length: 13 amino acids. CDR3 DNA sequence: TGTGCCAGCAGTTTCGGGACAGGGGAGGAGCAGTACTTC. Its protein is CASSFGTGEEQYF.

The chain recombines TRBV7-2 with TRBJ2-3; 7 nucleotides line up with TRBD2. This CDR3 contains 17 residues. In germline, CDR1 is SGHTA, CDR2 FQGNSA. V was clipped by 5 bases and J by 2 bases; unmatched bases: 13. Here the CDR3 reads CASSQGRTRANTDTQYF. Written as DNA, the CDR3 is TGTGCCAGCAGCCAAGGCCGGACTAGGGCCAACACAGATACGCAGTATTTT.

The chain joins TRBV2 to TRBJ2-2, with 8 bases fitting TRBD1. The germline gives CDR1 SNHLY, CDR2 FYNNEI. This CDR3 has 15 amino acids. With V trimmed by 6 bases and J by 2 bases, 5 bases remained unmatched. The CDR3 sequence: CASSAGQGNTGELFF. Here the CDR3 DNA reads TGTGCCAGCAGCGCAGGACAGGGTAACACCGGGGAGCTGTTTTTT.

The genes are TRBV28 and TRBJ1-5, with 8 bases that match TRBD1. The CDR3 is 17 amino acids. Unmatched junction bases numbered 11, after V lost 4 bases and J lost 3 bases. The germline V gene has CDR1 MDHEN and CDR2 SYDVKM. CDR3 DNA: TGTGCCAGCAGTTCCGGACAGGGAGGACCGTACAATCAGCCCCAGCATTTT. Protein: CASSSGQGGPYNQPQHF.

The chain has TRBV9 and TRBJ1-4; D ambiguous. The CDR3 totals 16 residues. Germline V CDR1 and CDR2: SGDLS, YYNGEE. Trimming shortened V by 0 bases and J by 0 bases, and 9 bases separated the two germline ends. CDR3 region: CASSVATGSTNEKLFF. CDR3 nucleotide sequence: TGTGCCAGCAGCGTAGCTACGGGGTCAACTAATGAAAAACTGTTTTTT.

This clone came up once. The genes are TRBV19 and TRBJ2-5; TRBD1 might be the D (6 bases). The V and J ends lost 3 bases and 5 bases respectively, with 13 bases between them. The CDR3 loop spans 14 amino acids. Germline V gene lookup returns CDR1 LNHDA and CDR2 SQIVND (reference sequence). CDR3 sequence (DNA): TGTGCCAGTAGTATTGGTGGGGGCCGGGAGACCCAGTACTTC. It translates to CASSIGGGRETQYF.

This sequence joins TRBV4-2 and TRBJ2-1; 7 positions agree with TRBD2. J gave up 2 bases and V 0 bases, and 7 bases lay outside the gene matches. Germline V gives CDR1 LGHNA, CDR2 YNFKEQ. This CDR3 is built from 17 residues. CDR3 amino acids: CASSQDNAGAAYNEQFF. CDR3 nucleotide sequence: TGTGCCAGCAGCCAAGATAACGCGGGAGCTGCCTACAATGAGCAGTTCTTC.

V gene TRBV5-6 combines with J gene TRBJ2-6; no firm D call. The CDR3 totals 16 residues. Per germline, CDR1 SGHDT and CDR2 YYEEEE. V was cut by 1 base and J by 3 bases, with 11 bases left in between. The CDR3 loop is CASSLTLGGGANVLTF. The CDR3 coding sequence is TGTGCCAGCAGCTTGACCCTAGGTGGTGGGGCCAACGTCCTGACTTTC.

This clone was found a few times. The gene calls are TRBV28 and TRBJ1-1; the D gene is possibly TRBD1 (6 bases). This CDR3 is 13 amino acids long. V was clipped by 7 bases and J by 10 bases, with 19 bases between them. Germline CDR1 reads MDHEN; CDR2 reads SYDVKM. The CDR3 DNA follows: TGTGCCAGCATCCTTCTGGGGGCGCGAGCAGCTTTCTTT. The encoded protein is CASILLGARAAFF.

V usage is TRBV9 and J usage is TRBJ1-4; 7 bases fit TRBD1. The CDR3 has 15 residues. Per the germline V gene, CDR1 is SGDLS and CDR2 is YYNGEE. Trimming removed 1 base from V and 4 bases from J; junction bases left unmatched: 4. The CDR3 loop reads CASSVSGQNNEKLFF. The CDR3 DNA is TGTGCCAGCAGCGTATCGGGACAGAATAATGAAAAACTGTTTTTT.

The V gene is TRBV28, the J gene TRBJ2-1, with TRBD2 identical over 9 bases. Looked up from germline, CDR1 is MDHEN and CDR2 is SYDVKM. V lost 6 bases to trimming and J lost 7 bases; unmatched junction nucleotides: 10. The length of the CDR3 is 15 residues. This CDR3 is CASRSSAGGLNEQFF. The CDR3, as DNA: TGTGCCAGCAGGTCTTCCGCGGGGGGGTTAAATGAGCAGTTCTTC.

This chain links TRBV6-5 with TRBJ1-1; D call uncertain. Germline assignment: CDR1 MNHEY and CDR2 SVGAGI. Between the trimmed V and J ends, which lost 2 bases and 1 base, there was a span of 11 bases. The length of the CDR3 is 15 residues. CDR3: CASSYTLEANTEAFF. The DNA of the CDR3 is TGTGCCAGCAGTTACACCTTAGAAGCGAACACTGAAGCTTTCTTT.

The rearrangement joins TRBV5-6 to TRBJ2-3, with 8 bases aligning to TRBD1. Unmatched junction bases numbered 1, after V lost 2 bases and J lost 5 bases. This CDR3 has 13 amino acids. CDR1 is SGHDT and CDR2 is YYEEEE in the germline V gene. Here the CDR3 DNA reads TGTGCCAGCAGCTTCGGACAGGGAGATACGCAGTATTTT. Its translation is CASSFGQGDTQYF.

This clone was counted only a few times. The chain employs TRBV5-1 and TRBJ1-2; TRBD1 matches 9 bases. CDR1 SGHRS and CDR2 YFSETQ come from the germline V gene. This CDR3 has 16 amino acids. V dropped 0 bases and J dropped 1; count of bases not matched to a gene: 4. CDR3 bases: TGCGCCAGCAGCTTGGGGACAGGGGTAATTAACTATGGCTACACCTTC. As protein: CASSLGTGVINYGYTF.

V gene TRBV10-3 combines with J gene TRBJ2-7; TRBD1 is a possible D gene (6 bases). There are 14 residues in the CDR3. Germline V lookup: CDR1 ENHRY, CDR2 SYGVKD. V was clipped by 5 bases and J by 3 bases, with 14 bases between them. The CDR3 loop is CAISPGTHDYEQYF. As DNA, the CDR3 is TGTGCCATCAGTCCAGGGACACACGACTACGAGCAGTACTTC.

This clone was detected once. The chain uses TRBV4-3 and TRBJ2-7; 10 bases are shared with TRBD2. The CDR3 contains 15 residues. After removal of 0 bases from V and 6 bases from J, the junction contained 5 bases not matched to a gene. Germline CDR1 reads LGHNA; CDR2 reads YSLEER. Here the CDR3 DNA reads TGCGCCAGCAGCCAAGATTATCTAGCGGGAGCCGAGCAGTACTTC. Translating gives CASSQDYLAGAEQYF.

This chain uses TRBV3-1 (or the pseudogene TRBV3-2) with TRBJ2-1, with TRBD2 identical over 11 bases. Germline V gene data show CDR1 as LGHDT and CDR2 as YNNKEL (reference sequence). Trimming took 1 base from V and 6 from J; bases not matched to a gene: 2. The CDR3 is made up of 15 amino acids. The CDR3 region is CASSQGSGRVNEQFF. For the CDR3, the DNA is TGTGCCAGCAGCCAAGGTAGCGGGAGGGTCAATGAGCAGTTCTTC.

This chain connects TRBV11-2 to TRBJ2-7, with D tentatively TRBD2 (6 bases). Germline V gives CDR1 SGHAT, CDR2 FQNNGV. The CDR3 loop spans 14 amino acids. V lost 1 base and J 3 bases, leaving 10 bases between the germline ends. CDR3 in amino acids: CASSLGSGDYEQYF. In nucleotides, the CDR3 is TGTGCCAGCAGCTTAGGGTCGGGAGACTACGAGCAGTACTTC.

The chain uses TRBV7-2 and TRBJ1-1; TRBD1 agrees at 10 bases. Germline V gives CDR1 SGHTA, CDR2 FQGNSA. The CDR3 sequence is 14 residues long. V shed 4 bases and J 4 bases; nucleotides not matched to a gene: 3. CDR3: CASSYRQGATEAFF. The CDR3 nucleotides are TGTGCCAGCAGCTACAGACAGGGGGCCACTGAAGCTTTCTTT.

A note on this clone: Other DNA sequences within the sample encode an identical CDR3. This chain links TRBV28 with TRBJ2-7, with 10 bases matching TRBD1. V lost 1 base and J lost 2; bases outside the gene matches: 2. This CDR3 has 15 residues. The germline V gene has CDR1 MDHEN and CDR2 SYDVKM. This chain's CDR3 is CASSLSGTGAYEQYF. The DNA for the CDR3 is TGTGCCAGCAGTTTATCCGGGACAGGGGCCTACGAGCAGTACTTC.

The genes are TRBV13 and TRBJ1-3, with D possibly TRBD1 on 6 matching bases. V lost 5 bases and J 4 bases, leaving 15 bases between the germline ends. The CDR3 is 15 amino acids. Germline V gene lookup returns CDR1 PRHDT and CDR2 FYEKMQ (reference sequence). The CDR3 protein is CASSARTAGGNTIYF. In DNA form, the CDR3 reads TGTGCCAGCAGCGCCCGGACAGCTGGGGGAAACACCATATATTTT.

This sequence joins TRBV27 and TRBJ2-7; a weak D match, TRBD2 (5 bases). Per the germline V gene, CDR1 is MNHEY and CDR2 is SMNVEV (reference sequence). CDR3 length equals 17 residues. V was pared by 5 bases and J by 1 base, with 21 bases between. As DNA, the CDR3 is TGTGCCAGCAGTCCCGTGACTTATCGAGCGGAGTCCTACGAGCAGTACTTC. It encodes CASSPVTYRAESYEQYF.